Included here is one T cell receptor (beta chain) sequence, with context. Antigen specificity is unknown. This sample is drawn from a study of OX40 agonist ivuxolimab in advanced cancers. General observations from the study: Among the least clonally expanded were partial responders at 0.1-3.0 mg/kg. Some patients without response likewise showed low normalized clonal expansion. Researchers report that CD8+ T cells had, on average, more expanded clones than CD4+. At 0.1 to 3.0 mg/kg and by week 6, CD4+ and CD8+ T cells in the blood had expanded clonally.

Clones were read by immunoSEQ multiplex PCR, and TCRdb kept only the in-frame ones, dropping some. The profile shows some 95,000 clones, around 90% of them singletons. The source material was CD4+ or CD8+ T cells sorted from blood, sampled in a trial of the OX40 agonist ivuxolimab. The receptor comes from an adult with an advanced solid tumor such as melanoma, head and neck, liver or kidney cancer.

The CDR3 here is CASMKGDNYGYTF. DNA of the CDR3: TGTGCCAGTATGAAGGGGGATAACTATGGCTACACCTTC. The chain couples TRBV19 to TRBJ1-2, with D maybe TRBD1 (6 bases). Trimming removed 7 bases from V and 1 base from J, with 10 bases in between. The CDR3 runs 13 residues. Germline CDR1 LNHDA, CDR2 SQIVND (reference sequence).